These T cell receptor beta chains were read from a single sample in a study of T cell responses to AZD1222 COVID-19 vaccine. Profiled with immunoSEQ multiplex PCR; TCRdb holds only in-frame clones, not every one. The sample includes 95,000 to 100,000 clones, approximately 84% of them seen just once. The sample here was peripheral blood, taken 28 days after the second AZD1222 dose. Receptors were obtained from an adult who received the AZD1222 COVID-19 vaccine. Both conserved end residues are part of each CDR3. D genes are given only for firm matches. Clone size is shown for a subset of rows, as once, few, many or a class of expanded clone.

abundance: -; v_gene: TRBV4-3; j_gene: TRBJ1-5; d_gene: TRBD1; CDR3nt: TGCGCCAGCAGCCCAGACTTGAGGGGGCAAGGGCAGCCCCAGCATTTT; CDR3aa: CASSPDLRGQGQPQHF
abundance: -; v_gene: TRBV5-1; j_gene: TRBJ2-7; d_gene: TRBD1; CDR3nt: TGCGCCAGCAGCTTAATCTCGGGACAGGGCTACGAGCAGTACTTC; CDR3aa: CASSLISGQGYEQYF
abundance: -; v_gene: TRBV6-5; j_gene: TRBJ1-1; d_gene: -; CDR3nt: TGTGCCAGCAGGCCTCGTGGTGGAACTGAAGCTTTCTTT; CDR3aa: CASRPRGGTEAFF
abundance: -; v_gene: TRBV10-2; j_gene: TRBJ1-3; d_gene: -; CDR3nt: TGCGCCAGCAGTGATGGGGCCGGAAACACCATATATTTT; CDR3aa: CASSDGAGNTIYF
abundance: -; v_gene: TRBV7-9; j_gene: TRBJ2-2; d_gene: -; CDR3nt: TGTGCCAGCAGCCCTACAGGGTCCTACACCGGGGAGCTGTTTTTT; CDR3aa: CASSPTGSYTGELFF
abundance: -; v_gene: TRBV10-3; j_gene: TRBJ1-2; d_gene: TRBD1; CDR3nt: TGTGCCATCAGTGACAGGGGGCTAGGCTACACCTTC; CDR3aa: CAISDRGLGYTF
abundance: -; v_gene: TRBV9; j_gene: TRBJ1-2; d_gene: -; CDR3nt: TGTGCCAGCAGCGTAGGGACAGAGAACTATGGCTACACCTTC; CDR3aa: CASSVGTENYGYTF
abundance: -; v_gene: TRBV2; j_gene: TRBJ1-6; d_gene: -; CDR3nt: TGTGCCAGCAGTTTTGGTTCTGGTAATTCACCCCTCCACTTT; CDR3aa: CASSFGSGNSPLHF
abundance: -; v_gene: TRBV3-1/TRBV3-2; j_gene: TRBJ1-3; d_gene: -; CDR3nt: TGTGCCAGCAGGGCCGATTCTCCTAGGGGTTTCCTCTCTGGAAACACCATATATTTT; CDR3aa: CASRADSPRGFLSGNTIYF
abundance: -; v_gene: TRBV19; j_gene: TRBJ1-5; d_gene: -; CDR3nt: TGTGCCAGTAGTATAGATCTACCAGGTCCTCAGCCCCAGCATTTT; CDR3aa: CASSIDLPGPQPQHF
abundance: -; v_gene: TRBV7-2; j_gene: TRBJ1-5; d_gene: -; CDR3nt: TGTGCCAGCAGCTTAGCTTTAGGATTGCAGCCCCAGCATTTT; CDR3aa: CASSLALGLQPQHF
abundance: -; v_gene: TRBV5-4; j_gene: TRBJ2-4; d_gene: -; CDR3nt: TGTGCCAGCAGCTTACAGGGAGTCCAAAACATTCAGTACTTC; CDR3aa: CASSLQGVQNIQYF
abundance: -; v_gene: TRBV5-1; j_gene: TRBJ2-7; d_gene: TRBD2; CDR3nt: TGCGCCAGCACCCCGAGGACTAGCGGGGGGAACTACGAGCAGTACTTC; CDR3aa: CASTPRTSGGNYEQYF
abundance: -; v_gene: TRBV5-4; j_gene: TRBJ2-1; d_gene: -; CDR3nt: TGTGCCAGCAGCTTGCGTACATCACTCAATGAGCAGTTCTTC; CDR3aa: CASSLRTSLNEQFF
abundance: few; v_gene: TRBV3-1/TRBV3-2; j_gene: TRBJ1-4; d_gene: -; CDR3nt: TGTGCCAGCAGCCAAGATACAACTAATGAAAAACTGTTTTTT; CDR3aa: CASSQDTTNEKLFF
abundance: once; v_gene: TRBV6-6; j_gene: TRBJ1-5; d_gene: -; CDR3nt: TGTGCCAGCAGTTACTCGAAGGCGGTTTGGAATCAGCCCCAGCATTTT; CDR3aa: CASSYSKAVWNQPQHF
abundance: -; v_gene: TRBV9; j_gene: TRBJ2-3; d_gene: TRBD2; CDR3nt: TGTGCCAGCAGCGCCCGGGGGGGAGTCACAGATACGCAGTATTTT; CDR3aa: CASSARGGVTDTQYF
abundance: -; v_gene: TRBV7-3; j_gene: TRBJ2-7; d_gene: TRBD2; CDR3nt: TGTGCCAGCAGCTTAAGGGCTAGCGGGAGGAGCGAGCAGTACTTC; CDR3aa: CASSLRASGRSEQYF
abundance: -; v_gene: TRBV21-1; j_gene: TRBJ2-3; d_gene: -; CDR3nt: TGTGCCAGCAGCAAAGGGCTAGCGGGGGGCCGACCTAGCACAGATACGCAGTATTTT; CDR3aa: CASSKGLAGGRPSTDTQYF
abundance: -; v_gene: TRBV6-2/TRBV6-3; j_gene: TRBJ1-1; d_gene: -; CDR3nt: TGTGCCAGCAGTTACGTGGGGAATGAAGCTTTCTTT; CDR3aa: CASSYVGNEAFF
abundance: -; v_gene: TRBV10-3; j_gene: TRBJ1-6; d_gene: -; CDR3nt: TGTGCCATCAGTGCACAGGGTCGTAGTAATTCACCCCTCCACTTT; CDR3aa: CAISAQGRSNSPLHF
abundance: -; v_gene: TRBV27; j_gene: TRBJ1-1; d_gene: -; CDR3nt: TGTGCCAGCTCCTTTTACAGGGAGGACACTGAAGCTTTCTTT; CDR3aa: CASSFYREDTEAFF
abundance: once; v_gene: TRBV6-5; j_gene: TRBJ1-1; d_gene: -; CDR3nt: TGTGCCAGCAGCGATCCGGGGCTGAACACTGAAGCTTTCTTT; CDR3aa: CASSDPGLNTEAFF
abundance: -; v_gene: TRBV11-2; j_gene: TRBJ2-5; d_gene: TRBD2; CDR3nt: TGTGCCAGCAGCTTAGGACGGGGGGGCGTGATCCAAGAGACCCAGTACTTC; CDR3aa: CASSLGRGGVIQETQYF
abundance: -; v_gene: TRBV7-2; j_gene: TRBJ2-3; d_gene: -; CDR3nt: TGTGCCAGCAGCTTGTCAGGGCCGGTTGATACGCAGTATTTT; CDR3aa: CASSLSGPVDTQYF
abundance: once; v_gene: TRBV7-2; j_gene: TRBJ1-1; d_gene: -; CDR3nt: TGTGCCAGCAGGCTACAGGGTTTGAACACTGAAGCTTTCTTT; CDR3aa: CASRLQGLNTEAFF
abundance: -; v_gene: TRBV27; j_gene: TRBJ2-1; d_gene: TRBD2; CDR3nt: TGTGCCAGCAGTTTAAGGGTGTTTGGCGGGGGGGGGAATGAGCAGTTCTTC; CDR3aa: CASSLRVFGGGGNEQFF
abundance: -; v_gene: TRBV27; j_gene: TRBJ2-6; d_gene: -; CDR3nt: TGTGCCAGCAGTTTAAAGCCGTCACGAGACTTTATCAGGGGCCCGGGTGCTGGGGCCAACGTCCTGACTTTC; CDR3aa: CASSLKPSRDFIRGPGAGANVLTF
abundance: -; v_gene: TRBV6-1; j_gene: TRBJ2-7; d_gene: -; CDR3nt: TGTGCCAGCAGTGAACGGTTTAACGGGGAGCAGTACTTC; CDR3aa: CASSERFNGEQYF
abundance: -; v_gene: TRBV7-2; j_gene: TRBJ1-1; d_gene: TRBD1; CDR3nt: TGTGCCAGCAGCCCACTGGGACAGGAAGCTTTCTTT; CDR3aa: CASSPLGQEAFF
abundance: -; v_gene: TRBV3-1/TRBV3-2; j_gene: TRBJ2-1; d_gene: -; CDR3nt: TGTGCCAGCAGCCCCACTCGGAATGAGCAGTTCTTC; CDR3aa: CASSPTRNEQFF
abundance: -; v_gene: TRBV6-1; j_gene: TRBJ1-6; d_gene: TRBD1; CDR3nt: TGTGCCAGCAGTGACCCTCGACAGGGAGTCGTGACGTGGGGTAATTCACCCCTCCACTTT; CDR3aa: CASSDPRQGVVTWGNSPLHF
abundance: -; v_gene: TRBV14; j_gene: TRBJ1-2; d_gene: -; CDR3nt: TGTGCCAGCAGCCCCCAACAGAACTATGGCTACACCTTC; CDR3aa: CASSPQQNYGYTF
abundance: -; v_gene: TRBV2; j_gene: TRBJ2-2; d_gene: TRBD1; CDR3nt: TGTGCCAGCAGTGGGACAGGGAATCGGATCACCGGGGAGCTGTTTTTT; CDR3aa: CASSGTGNRITGELFF
abundance: -; v_gene: TRBV5-1; j_gene: TRBJ1-4; d_gene: -; CDR3nt: TGCGCCAGCAGTGCGGGGTTCGCTGAAAAACTGTTTTTT; CDR3aa: CASSAGFAEKLFF
abundance: -; v_gene: TRBV6-1; j_gene: TRBJ1-2; d_gene: -; CDR3nt: TGTGCCAGCAGTGAATTTTCAGGAAACTATGGCTACACCTTC; CDR3aa: CASSEFSGNYGYTF
abundance: -; v_gene: TRBV11-1; j_gene: TRBJ1-1; d_gene: TRBD1; CDR3nt: TGTGCCAGCAGCGTATCAGGGGGCTGGAACACTGAAGCTTTCTTT; CDR3aa: CASSVSGGWNTEAFF
abundance: -; v_gene: TRBV27; j_gene: TRBJ1-3; d_gene: TRBD1; CDR3nt: TGTGCCAGCAGGGGGACAGGGGGCTCTGGAAACACCATATATTTT; CDR3aa: CASRGTGGSGNTIYF
abundance: -; v_gene: TRBV4-2; j_gene: TRBJ2-3; d_gene: TRBD2; CDR3nt: TGTGCCAGCAGCCAAGTTGACGGGGGGGCTACCACAGATACGCAGTATTTT; CDR3aa: CASSQVDGGATTDTQYF
abundance: -; v_gene: TRBV5-1; j_gene: TRBJ2-1; d_gene: TRBD2; CDR3nt: TGCGCCAGCAGCTTTTTTGCCGGACTAGCGGGGGTTGAGCAGTTCTTC; CDR3aa: CASSFFAGLAGVEQFF
abundance: once; v_gene: TRBV6-5; j_gene: TRBJ1-2; d_gene: TRBD1; CDR3nt: TGTGCCAGCAGGCAGACAGGGAGTCCATCTGGCTACACCTTC; CDR3aa: CASRQTGSPSGYTF
abundance: -; v_gene: TRBV30; j_gene: TRBJ2-2; d_gene: TRBD2; CDR3nt: TGTGCCTACAAACCGACTAGCGGGATCACCGGGGAGCTGTTTTTT; CDR3aa: CAYKPTSGITGELFF
abundance: -; v_gene: TRBV18; j_gene: TRBJ2-1; d_gene: TRBD1; CDR3nt: TGTGCCAGCTCACCACAGGGACAGGGGGTATATGAGCAGTTCTTC; CDR3aa: CASSPQGQGVYEQFF
abundance: -; v_gene: TRBV10-2; j_gene: TRBJ2-7; d_gene: -; CDR3nt: TGCGCCAGCAGTGAGAGAGGTGCCTGGGAGCAGTACTTC; CDR3aa: CASSERGAWEQYF
abundance: -; v_gene: TRBV5-1; j_gene: TRBJ2-2; d_gene: -; CDR3nt: TGCGCCAGCAGCTTCCAAGGGCTTAACACCGGGGAGCTGTTTTTT; CDR3aa: CASSFQGLNTGELFF
abundance: -; v_gene: TRBV10-3; j_gene: TRBJ1-3; d_gene: -; CDR3nt: TGTGCCACCCAAGGGGCAGGTGGAAACACCATATATTTT; CDR3aa: CATQGAGGNTIYF
abundance: -; v_gene: TRBV30; j_gene: TRBJ2-1; d_gene: TRBD2; CDR3nt: TGTGCCTGGAGTTCCCCTAGCGGGAGTTATTTGAACGAGCAGTTCTTC; CDR3aa: CAWSSPSGSYLNEQFF
abundance: -; v_gene: TRBV10-3; j_gene: TRBJ1-5; d_gene: TRBD1; CDR3nt: TGTGCCACCACGACAGGGGTCAATCAGCCCCAGCATTTT; CDR3aa: CATTTGVNQPQHF
abundance: -; v_gene: TRBV5-4; j_gene: TRBJ2-1; d_gene: -; CDR3nt: TGTGCCAGCAGCTTGGTAGGGGGGGGCCTTAGTTCAGGTGAGCAGTTCTTC; CDR3aa: CASSLVGGGLSSGEQFF
abundance: -; v_gene: TRBV5-1; j_gene: TRBJ2-7; d_gene: -; CDR3nt: TGCGCCAGCAGCTTGGTTCAACAGGTCAACGAGCAGTACTTC; CDR3aa: CASSLVQQVNEQYF
abundance: -; v_gene: TRBV6-5; j_gene: TRBJ2-7; d_gene: -; CDR3nt: TGTGCCAGCAGTTCGAACTACGTGGGCGAGCAGTACTTC; CDR3aa: CASSSNYVGEQYF
abundance: few; v_gene: TRBV2; j_gene: TRBJ2-2; d_gene: -; CDR3nt: TGTGCCGTAGGTGGTGGGCGGGAGAACACCGGGGAGCTGTTTTTT; CDR3aa: CAVGGGRENTGELFF
abundance: -; v_gene: TRBV2; j_gene: TRBJ2-6; d_gene: -; CDR3nt: TGTGCCAGCAGTTGGGTTCGAGGGGCTGGGGCCAACGTCCTGACTTTC; CDR3aa: CASSWVRGAGANVLTF
abundance: -; v_gene: TRBV6-5; j_gene: TRBJ1-2; d_gene: TRBD1; CDR3nt: TGTGCCAGCAGTTTACTCGGGCGGGACAGGGGGGGCTACACCTTC; CDR3aa: CASSLLGRDRGGYTF
abundance: once; v_gene: TRBV7-3; j_gene: TRBJ2-2; d_gene: -; CDR3nt: TGTGCCAGCAGCTTAACGGCGGAGGCCGGGGAGCTGTTTTTT; CDR3aa: CASSLTAEAGELFF
abundance: once; v_gene: TRBV6-5; j_gene: TRBJ1-6; d_gene: -; CDR3nt: TGTGCCAGCAGTTACTCGTGGGGTTCACCCCTCCACTTT; CDR3aa: CASSYSWGSPLHF
abundance: once; v_gene: TRBV27; j_gene: TRBJ2-7; d_gene: TRBD2; CDR3nt: TGTGCCAGCAGTTTAGGCCGAGCGGGACGGGGCAGCTCCTACGAGCAGTACTTC; CDR3aa: CASSLGRAGRGSSYEQYF
abundance: few; v_gene: TRBV29-1; j_gene: TRBJ2-7; d_gene: -; CDR3nt: TGCAGCGCTCAGGGTAGCCACGAGCAGTACTTC; CDR3aa: CSAQGSHEQYF